The 13 T cell receptor beta chains listed next were all sequenced from one sample in a study of T cell clonality in common variable immunodeficiency. Assay: immunoSEQ multiplex PCR; the TCRdb copy retains only in-frame clones and omits some. This sample has roughly 58,000 clones and no singletons, with about 0.9% in the ten largest. What was sequenced was peripheral blood mononuclear cells. These receptors came from a person between 18 and 75 years old in good health.

This clone appeared a few times. The read ends 3 residues shy of where the CDR3 ends; the end is completed using the germline J gene. The rearrangement joins TRBV5-1 to TRBJ2-1, with TRBD2 matching over 9 bases. The CDR3 sequence is 15 residues long. V lost 0 bases and J lost 6; bases outside the gene matches: 4. Germline V gene sequence: CDR1 SGHRS, CDR2 YFSETQ. CDR3 in amino acids: CASSLGSSGINEQFF. The part of the CDR3 DNA that was read is TGCGCCAGCAGCTTGGGGTCTAGCGGGATCAATGAG.

This clone occurred many times. Read sequence stops 3 residues before the CDR3 end, and the germline J gene provides the missing end. The rearrangement joins TRBV18 to TRBJ2-4, with 10 bases that match TRBD1. In germline, CDR1 is KGHSH, CDR2 LQKENI. The CDR3 is made up of 18 amino acids. The trim removed 6 bases at V and 0 bases at J, leaving 11 bases unmatched. The CDR3 reads CASSLWGQGTLAKNIQYF. Incomplete CDR3 DNA: TGTGCCAGCTCCCTGTGGGGACAGGGGACCCTAGCCAAAAACATT.

This clone was counted many times. The CDR3 is cut off 3 residues early in the read; its end comes from the germline J gene. V usage is TRBV20-1 and J usage is TRBJ1-6; 7 bases match TRBD1. Germline CDR1 and CDR2: DFQATT and SNEGSKA (reference sequence). The CDR3 length is 15 residues. V shed 6 bases and J 4 bases; nucleotides not matched to a gene: 9. The DNA read from the CDR3 is TGCAGTGCAAGAAACCGGGACAGTTATAATTCACCC. Translating it yields CSARNRDSYNSP. The full CDR3 is CSARNRDSYNSPLHF.

This clone has a count of ten or more. CDR3 sequence: CASRDRAGYTF. The sequenced part of the CDR3 DNA is TGTGCCAGCAGAGACAGGGCTGGC. The chain is built from TRBV6-2 or TRBV6-3 and TRBJ1-2, with 7 bases fitting TRBD1. The CDR3 end is not reached by the read, which stops 3 residues before it; the germline J gene fills it in. The germline CDR1 and CDR2 sequences are MNHEY and SVGEGT. V was pared by 6 bases and J by 7 bases, with 2 bases of the junction left unmatched. The CDR3 covers 11 residues.

This clone came up many times. From the germline J gene comes the end of the CDR3, since the read stops 3 residues before it. The V gene is TRBV19, the J gene TRBJ1-5, with 7 bases fitting TRBD1. V lost 6 bases, J lost 2 bases, and 7 bases stayed unmatched. CDR1 and CDR2 (germline): LNHDA, SQIVND (reference sequence). The CDR3 is 15 residues long. The CDR3 spells CASRNRGVGNQPQHF. The covered CDR3 bases are TGTGCCAGTAGGAACAGGGGAGTCGGCAATCAGCCC.

This clone was seen ten or more times. The read stops 3 residues short of the end of the CDR3; the missing end is completed from the germline J gene. This chain uses TRBV28 with TRBJ1-5; D may be TRBD1 (6 bases). Germline V gives CDR1 MDHEN, CDR2 SYDVKM. The CDR3 sequence is 14 residues long. V lost 4 bases to trimming and J lost 5 bases, with 12 bases between them. CDR3 DNA (partial): TGTGCCAGCAGTTCGGACAGTTTTTATCAGCCC. This gives the protein CASSSDSFYQP. The full CDR3 reads CASSSDSFYQPQHF.

This clone occurred many times. The read falls 3 residues short of the CDR3 end, and the missing part is taken from the germline J gene. The V and J genes are TRBV20-1 and TRBJ1-1, with D tentatively TRBD1 (6 bases). There are 15 residues in the CDR3. Trimming removed 2 bases from V and 3 bases from J, with 16 bases in between. Germline V gene sequence: CDR1 DFQATT, CDR2 SNEGSKA (reference sequence). The CDR3 bases that were read are TGCAGTGCTAGACGGGGGGCAGGGAGAGACACTGAA. This codes for CSARRGAGRDTE. The CDR3, in full, reads CSARRGAGRDTEAFF.

This clone was counted only a few times. The sequenced CDR3 bases are TGTGCCAGCTCACCAGCGACAGGAAAAGGT. Amino acid sequence: CASSPATGKG. The CDR3 as a whole reads CASSPATGKGQYF. The gene calls are TRBV18 and TRBJ2-4, with D perhaps TRBD1 (6 bases). The CDR3 goes on 3 residues after the read ends, and that part is filled in from the germline J gene. The CDR3 contains 13 residues. Germline values: CDR1 KGHSH, CDR2 LQKENI.

This clone was seen a few times. CDR3 sequence reads: CASSHRGLTEAFF. The DNA read from the CDR3 is TGTGCCAGCAGTCATAGGGGCCTCACTGAA. This chain connects TRBV2 to TRBJ1-1; TRBD1 is a possible D gene (5 bases). The read ends 3 residues shy of where the CDR3 ends; the end is completed using the germline J gene. This CDR3 spans 13 amino acids. V dropped 5 bases and J dropped 4 bases, with 11 bases sitting between them. The germline gives CDR1 SNHLY, CDR2 FYNNEI.

This clone was seen repeatedly, ten times or more. From the germline J gene comes the end of the CDR3, since the read stops 3 residues before it. This chain joins TRBV29-1 and TRBJ2-2; TRBD1 aligns across 7 bases. Germline V gene sequence: CDR1 SQVTM, CDR2 ANQGSEA. The CDR3 runs to 13 residues. CDR3 region: CSVRQGDDEKLFF. Partial CDR3 DNA: TGCAGCGTTCGCCAGGGGGATGATGAAAAG.

On this clone: The read finishes 3 residues shy of the CDR3 end, and the germline J gene is used to complete it. The chain uses TRBV19 and TRBJ1-3; D might be TRBD1 (6 bases). V was pared by 3 bases and J by 0 bases, with 15 bases between. The germline V gene has CDR1 LNHDA and CDR2 SQIVND (reference sequence). The length of the CDR3 is 17 residues. CDR3 protein: CASSMKDRRLSGNTIYF. CDR3 DNA, as far as it was read: TGTGCCAGTAGTATGAAGGACAGACGACTCTCTGGAAACACC. The entire variable domain, with the rest obtained from reference TRBV19 and TRBJ1-3, is as follows: DGGITQSPKYLFRKEGQNVTLSCEQNLNHDAMYWYRQDPGQGLRLIYYSQIVNDFQKGDIAEGYSVSREKKESFPLTVTSAQKNPTAFYLCASSMKDRRLSGNTIYFGEGSWLTVV.

This clone was seen ten or more times. The sequence runs out 3 residues before the end of the CDR3; the remainder is reconstructed from the germline J gene. The J gene is TRBJ1-2, the V gene TRBV7-9, with D perhaps TRBD1 (5 bases). CDR1 is SEHNR and CDR2 is FQNEAQ in the germline V gene (reference sequence). CDR3 size: 15 residues. V dropped 3 bases and J dropped 4 bases, with 15 bases sitting between them. The sequenced part of the CDR3 DNA is TGTGCCAGCAGCTTCCACTGGGGGGTCACCTATGGC. Residues: CASSFHWGVTYG. The whole CDR3 region reads CASSFHWGVTYGYTF.

This clone was observed many times. The sequenced fragment ends 3 residues before the CDR3 boundary, so the rest is inferred from the germline J gene. J is TRBJ1-3 and V is TRBV19; D is uncertain. Between the trimmed V and J ends, which lost 2 bases and 4 bases, there was a span of 21 bases. Looked up from germline, CDR1 is LNHDA and CDR2 is SQIVND (reference sequence). CDR3 size: 18 residues. The CDR3 here is CASSITDQSGSLGNTIYF. The CDR3 DNA, read in part, is TGTGCCAGTAGTATAACGGATCAAAGCGGGAGCCTCGGAAACACC.